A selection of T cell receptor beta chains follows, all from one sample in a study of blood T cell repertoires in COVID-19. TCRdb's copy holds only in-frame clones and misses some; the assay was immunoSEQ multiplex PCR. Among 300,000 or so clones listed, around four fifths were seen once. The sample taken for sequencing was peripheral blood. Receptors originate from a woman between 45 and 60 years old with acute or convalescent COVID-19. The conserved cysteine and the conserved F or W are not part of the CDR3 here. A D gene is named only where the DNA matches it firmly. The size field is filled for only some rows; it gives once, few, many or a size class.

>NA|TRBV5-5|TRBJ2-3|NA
ASSLGPLSTDTQY
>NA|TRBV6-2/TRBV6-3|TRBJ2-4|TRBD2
ASSRTSGILAKNIQY
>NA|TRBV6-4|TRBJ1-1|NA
ASSEQQGTKAF
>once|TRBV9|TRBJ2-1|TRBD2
ASSVEGGGLYNEQF
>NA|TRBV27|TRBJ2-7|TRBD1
ASSVGTGLTYEQY
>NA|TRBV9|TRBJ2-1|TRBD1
ASSVETGARWEQF
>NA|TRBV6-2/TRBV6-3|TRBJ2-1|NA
ASSSYRDNEQF
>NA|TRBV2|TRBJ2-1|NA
ASNPRSYNEQF
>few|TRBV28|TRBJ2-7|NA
ASSGVSLTTEQY
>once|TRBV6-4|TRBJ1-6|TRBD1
ASRWDRERENSPLH
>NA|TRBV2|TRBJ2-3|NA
ASSNAREVRSTDTQY
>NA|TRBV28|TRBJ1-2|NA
ASSFGQSNYGYT
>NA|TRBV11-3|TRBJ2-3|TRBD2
ASSPGTSGGSGTDTQY
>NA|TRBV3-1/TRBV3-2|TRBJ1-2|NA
ASSQDLNYGYT
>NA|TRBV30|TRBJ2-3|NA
AWMVGSGSTDTQY
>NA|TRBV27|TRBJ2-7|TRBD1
ASNLKGANEQY
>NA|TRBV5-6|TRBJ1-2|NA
ASSSSGDPNYGYT
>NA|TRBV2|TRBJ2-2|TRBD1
ASSDGQGRAGELF
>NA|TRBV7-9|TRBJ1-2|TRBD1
ASRYGQGAGGYT
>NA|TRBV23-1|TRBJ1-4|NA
ASSQSVQGGGYREGLF
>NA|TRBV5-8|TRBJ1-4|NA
ASSLGPAGGEKLF
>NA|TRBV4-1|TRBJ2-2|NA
ASSQEWGAGELF
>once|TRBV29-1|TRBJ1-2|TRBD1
SVWDRGGGYT
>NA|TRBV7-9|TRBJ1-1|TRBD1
ASSLADRGPVEAF
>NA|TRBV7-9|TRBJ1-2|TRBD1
ASSLDEGQGFNYGYT
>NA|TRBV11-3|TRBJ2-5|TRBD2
ASSQGGSETQY